This TCR beta chain comes out of a study of blood T cell repertoires in COVID-19 (dated by TCRdb to the early 2020s). In the study overall: Collaborator samples came from the United States, Italy and Spain and covered acute and convalescent phases of COVID-19. Deeply sampled blood TCRbeta repertoires from subjects exposed to, actively infected with, or recovered from COVID-19 were included in the dataset. The repertoires were made available in a free public database intended to serve as a resource for research on the immune response to SARS-CoV-2. Samples were obtained from the ongoing ImmuneRACE study (first 160 participants) and from 1,200 or so subjects provided by 6 global collaborators. The sample metadata nearly always contained a de-identified subject ID, COVID-19 status, age in years and sex. The material from the prospective study consisted of cDNA or gDNA derived from T cells, B-cell-depleted T cells, or PBMCs. Where HLA class I and class II types were available, the types were taken from metadata supplied by the sample provider, not from assay-based typing.

Samples from volunteer blood donors who had recovered from COVID-19 were contributed by a second Seattle source. The collaborating institutions used their own protocols to collect whole blood in K2EDTA tubes. For TCRbeta analysis, collaborator samples were shipped as frozen whole blood, as isolated PBMCs, or as DNA extracted from either sample type. For this clone: Its antigen is currently not known. No base quality values were provided; no much bigger clone lies one nucleotide off.

TCRbeta CDR3 regions were amplified from genomic DNA using the immunoSEQ Assay, a bias-controlled multiplex PCR. In the source study's methods: The number of nucleated cells in each sample was estimated from the amplification of reference gene primers within the assay. Sequence reads were collapsed and filtered to measure the absolute abundance of every unique TCRbeta CDR3 rearrangement. For each sample, productive Simpson clonality was calculated by taking the square root of Simpson's diversity index across productive rearrangements. TCRdb carries this immuneACCESS record with in-frame sequences only. Its versions omit some clonotypes, under half of them owing to an unresolved V gene in the studies checked, with the rest unexplained. V, J and clone size were drawn from that table, and D and trimming were deduced from the DNA. The table for this sample lists just under 150,000 clones; around 87% of them were counted only once. 30% to 45% of the sample is taken by the ten largest.

The V and J ends are trimmed by 1 base and 4 bases, leaving 13 bases between them. The CDR3 numbers 15 residues from cysteine through phenylalanine. The retained sequence is limited to the CDR3, 45 bases, with the frame set at the first base. The germline V gene specifies LGHNT as CDR1 and FRNRAP as CDR2. Results the study describes overall, beyond this receptor: How much clinical and demographic metadata was included differed by source and by participant, and the metadata was provided uncurated.

This receptor was obtained from a man between 45 and 60 years old who had recovered from COVID-19. The sequencing input was peripheral blood. The chain employs TRBV12-5 and TRBJ1-2; no D segment can be confidently identified. The nucleotide sequence reads as follows: TGTGCTAGTGGTTTGGCCTCACCCTACAGCTATGGCTACACCTTC. It is translated as CASGLASPYSYGYTF.